The T cell receptor (beta chain) described here comes from a study of blood T cell repertoires in COVID-19. Germline V CDR1 and CDR2: MNHEY, SVGAGI. The junction had 5 bases not matched to a gene; V was cut back by 6 bases and J by 7 bases. This CDR3 region has 13 residues. In the authors' methods: Reference gene primer amplification gave nucleated cell count estimates. Method: immunoSEQ multiplex PCR; TCRdb's copy keeps in-frame clones and lacks some. The DNA gave D and trimming, while V, J and clone size come from that table. The sample lists under 250,000 clones, around 89% occurring once. This sequence was found in a woman in her twenties or thirties with COVID-19, enrolled during active disease. The chain employs TRBV6-5 and TRBJ1-2, with 10 bases aligning to TRBD1. Sequencing was performed on peripheral blood. This chain's CDR3 is CASSRQGAGGYTF. The CDR3 DNA is TGTGCCAGCAGCCGACAGGGGGCAGGTGGCTACACCTTC.